These 17 T cell receptor beta chains were sequenced from one sample in a study of blood T cell repertoires in COVID-19 (dated by TCRdb to about 2020). Library preparation was by the immunoSEQ multiplex PCR assay. Drawn from immuneACCESS, this table holds only the in-frame rearrangements with V and J called that TCRdb kept. Clones are partly lost; checked studies trace under half to an unresolved V gene and leave the rest unexplained. This sample lists about 440,000 clones; around 88% were detected once. Of the sample, 4% to 5.5% falls within the top ten clones. The specimen was peripheral blood. The source is a woman aged 25 to 39 with acute or convalescent COVID-19.

The chain joins TRBV27 to TRBJ1-2; D gene ambiguous. CDR3 length: 13 residues. The V gene's germline CDR1 is MNHEY and CDR2 SMNVEV (reference sequence). Trimming shortened V by 6 bases and J by 3 bases, and 11 bases separated the two germline ends. The CDR3 here is CASRYLSDYGYTF. The CDR3 DNA sequence: TGTGCCAGCAGATACTTATCGGACTATGGCTACACCTTC.

Details on this clone: This sample includes further DNA sequences coding for the same CDR3. J is TRBJ1-6 and V is TRBV5-1, with unresolved D. Per germline, CDR1 SGHRS and CDR2 YFSETQ. V was pared by 0 bases and J by 9 bases, with 7 bases between. The CDR3 sequence is 13 residues long. In DNA, the CDR3 is TGCGCCAGCAGCTTGGATCGGGGTTCACCCCTCCACTTT. Its translation: CASSLDRGSPLHF.

As to this clone: A read error may produce the germline difference seen at one junction end. V gene TRBV16 combines with J gene TRBJ1-2; D uncertain. The CDR3 has 15 amino acids. Germline values: CDR1 KGHSY, CDR2 FQNENV. The chain's CDR3 is CASSQSALTDPGYTF. Written as DNA, the CDR3 is TGTGCCAGCAGTCAATCCGCGCTAACAGATCCTGGCTACACCTTC.

The chain couples TRBV29-1 to TRBJ2-1; 7 positions match TRBD1. Germline CDR1 and CDR2: SQVTM and ANQGSEA. Losses at the gene ends were 3 bases for V and 0 bases for J; bases not matched to a gene: 2. The CDR3 has 14 residues. In DNA, the CDR3 is TGCAGCGTTGAGACAGGGAGCTCCTACAATGAGCAGTTCTTC. This encodes CSVETGSSYNEQFF.

This chain links TRBV7-8 with TRBJ2-2; D perhaps matches TRBD1 (5 bases). V lost 5 bases to trimming and J lost 6 bases, with 13 bases between them. This CDR3 has 14 residues. Germline V gene data show CDR1 as SGHVS and CDR2 as FQNEAQ. CDR3 DNA sequence: TGTGCCAGCAGCCGCGAGACAGTCGCCGGGGAGCTGTTTTTT. Translating gives CASSRETVAGELFF.

This chain links TRBV19 with TRBJ1-5; possibly TRBD1 for D (6 bases). The germline V gene has CDR1 LNHDA and CDR2 SQIVND (reference sequence). V shed 5 bases and J shed 0 bases, with 17 bases lying between them. The CDR3 length is 17 residues. CDR3 in DNA: TGTGCCAGTAGTCCATACAGGGACGGACATAGCAATCAGCCCCAGCATTTT. This gives the protein CASSPYRDGHSNQPQHF.

The rearrangement links TRBV5-6 to TRBJ1-2, with D tentatively TRBD1 (5 bases). Germline V CDR1 and CDR2: SGHDT, YYEEEE. The length of the CDR3 is 13 residues. V shed 1 base and J shed 5 bases, with 9 bases lying between them. The CDR3 coding sequence is TGTGCCAGCAGCTTGACAGGCGATTATGGCTACACCTTC. Amino acid sequence: CASSLTGDYGYTF.

This clone was observed many times. The chain employs TRBV11-3 and TRBJ2-2; tentative D call: TRBD2 (7 bases). With 2 bases removed from V and 3 bases from J, the gap between germline ends came to 16 bases. Per the germline V gene, CDR1 is SGHNT and CDR2 is YENEEA. The CDR3 loop spans 17 amino acids. The CDR3 reads CASSLYGGALDTGELFF. DNA of the CDR3: TGTGCCAGCAGCTTATATGGGGGGGCGTTGGACACCGGGGAGCTGTTTTTT.

The chain recombines TRBV3-1 (or the pseudogene TRBV3-2) with TRBJ1-5; D gene unclear. V was clipped by 1 base and J by 0 bases, with 7 bases between them. This CDR3 spans 15 amino acids. Germline values: CDR1 LGHDT, CDR2 YNNKEL (reference sequence). CDR3 residues: CASSQGHNSNQPQHF. CDR3 in DNA: TGTGCCAGCAGCCAAGGGCACAATAGCAATCAGCCCCAGCATTTT.

V usage is TRBV27 and J usage is TRBJ2-5; a weak D match, TRBD1 (5 bases). This CDR3 has 14 amino acids. Trimming shortened V by 2 bases and J by 9 bases, and 16 bases separated the two germline ends. CDR1 and CDR2 (germline): MNHEY, SMNVEV (reference sequence). The CDR3 nucleotides are TGTGCCAGCAGTTTACCGGCATGGGGCTCCCCCCAGTACTTC. Translated: CASSLPAWGSPQYF.

The chain joins TRBV3-1 (or the pseudogene TRBV3-2) to TRBJ1-1, with D possibly TRBD1 on 5 matching bases. V lost 0 bases and J lost 0, with 5 bases in between. Germline CDR1 and CDR2: LGHDT and YNNKEL (reference sequence). CDR3 length: 14 residues. The CDR3: CASSQETVNTEAFF. The CDR3 region has the DNA TGTGCCAGCAGCCAAGAGACAGTGAACACTGAAGCTTTCTTT.

A single count supports this clone. A read error may account for a junction end that differs from germline. The rearrangement joins TRBV19 to TRBJ2-2, with D uncertain. The CDR3 loop spans 12 amino acids. In germline, CDR1 is LNHDA, CDR2 SQIVND (reference sequence). The CDR3 nucleotides are TGTGCCAGTACTATAGGAGCCGGGGAGCTGTTTTTT. Translated: CASTIGAGELFF. Combining the CDR3 with reference TRBV19 and TRBJ2-2 gives the whole variable domain DGGITQSPKYLFRKEGQNVTLSCEQNLNHDAMYWYRQDPGQGLRLIYYSQIVNDFQKGDIAEGYSVSREKKESFPLTVTSAQKNPTAFYLCASTIGAGELFFGEGSRLTVL.

The chain uses TRBV27 and TRBJ2-2; D perhaps matches TRBD1 (6 bases). CDR1 and CDR2 (germline): MNHEY, SMNVEV (reference sequence). The CDR3 is made up of 18 amino acids. The V end lost 0 bases, the J end lost 2 bases, and 16 bases lay between the germline ends. CDR3: CASSLSGTIWENTGELFF. The CDR3, as DNA: TGTGCCAGCAGTTTATCGGGGACAATCTGGGAAAACACCGGGGAGCTGTTTTTT.

This rearrangement joins TRBV2 to TRBJ1-3; 7 bases fit TRBD1. CDR1 and CDR2 (germline): SNHLY, FYNNEI. The ends lost 3 bases at V and 0 bases at J; junction bases unmatched: 8. The length of the CDR3 is 17 residues. The CDR3 is CASSDSRTGYSGNTIYF. In nucleotides, the CDR3 is TGTGCCAGCAGTGACAGTCGGACAGGATACTCTGGAAACACCATATATTTT.

This clone was seen once. This chain links TRBV28 with TRBJ2-7, with 8 bases identical to TRBD2. V shed 7 bases and J 2 bases; nucleotides not matched to a gene: 7. This CDR3 spans 14 amino acids. In germline, CDR1 is MDHEN, CDR2 SYDVKM. Here the CDR3 DNA reads TGTGCCAGCAATGAGCGGGGGCCAGCCTACGAGCAGTACTTC. Encoded protein: CASNERGPAYEQYF.

The chain couples TRBV7-3 to TRBJ1-1; maybe TRBD1 (5 bases). The germline V and J ends were trimmed by 4 bases and 4 bases, with 13 bases remaining between them. Germline CDR1 reads SGHTA; CDR2 reads FQGTGA. The CDR3 has 14 amino acids. CDR3 coding DNA: TGTGCCAGCAGCTCCACGGGGGGTTCCACTGAAGCTTTCTTT. Translating gives CASSSTGGSTEAFF.

CDR3 sequence reads: CASGLVPRTGSTLGEKLFF. CDR3 DNA: TGTGCTAGTGGTTTGGTACCCCGGACAGGCTCTACTTTGGGTGAAAAACTGTTTTTT. The V gene is TRBV12-5, the J gene TRBJ1-4, with 7 nucleotides matching TRBD1. Germline lookup yields CDR1 LGHNT and CDR2 FRNRAP. V dropped 0 bases and J dropped 7; count of bases not matched to a gene: 17. The CDR3 loop spans 19 amino acids.